This is a list of T cell receptor beta chains from one sample in a study of early T cells in non-severe SARS-CoV-2 infection. TCRdb independently ran MiXCR on the 5' RACE reads; one entry per CDR3 protein. The repertoire includes more than 60,000 distinct CDR3 sequences, 12% of them detected once, and over 1% sits in the top ten. The sequences come from whole blood, collected at baseline. These receptor sequences come from an adult who was a healthcare worker with PCR-confirmed SARS-CoV-2 infection or an uninfected control (not recorded which). The donor label of this sample is uncertain. The CDR3 runs from the conserved cysteine through the conserved F or W. The D gene is left open where the match is weak. The size field is filled for only some rows; it gives once, few, many or a size class.

D | J | V | size | CDR3 | DNA
TRBD1 | TRBJ2-1 | TRBV3-1 | few | CASSHRGTSSYNEQFF | TGTGCCAGCAGCCACAGGGGGACATCCTCCTACAATGAGCAGTTCTTC
TRBD2 | TRBJ2-2 | TRBV10-3 | few | CATRTSGGRTNTGELFF | TGTGCCACCAGAACTAGCGGGGGGAGAACGAACACCGGGGAGCTGTTTTTT
TRBD1 | TRBJ1-6 | TRBV5-5 | - | CASSLIPGQNYNSPLHF | TGTGCCAGCAGCCTCATACCGGGACAGAACTATAATTCACCCCTCCACTTT
TRBD1 | TRBJ2-1 | TRBV2 | many | CASRPGRGPSPNNEQFF | TGTGCCAGTCGCCCCGGAAGGGGGCCCTCTCCCAACAATGAGCAGTTCTTC
- | TRBJ1-5 | TRBV6-6 | - | CASSSVGGKPQHF | TGTGCCAGCAGTTCTGTTGGGGGAAAGCCCCAGCATTTT
TRBD1 | TRBJ1-1 | TRBV7-8 | few | CASSLQGAAEAFF | TGTGCCAGCAGCTTACAGGGGGCCGCTGAAGCTTTCTTT
- | TRBJ2-3 | TRBV12-3/TRBV12-4 | few | CASRPQGPPSTDTQYF | TGTGCCAGCAGACCACAGGGTCCCCCATCCACAGATACGCAGTATTTT
TRBD1 | TRBJ2-5 | TRBV7-3 | - | CASSLLGQGGTETQYF | TGTGCCAGCAGCTTATTGGGACAGGGCGGGACAGAGACCCAGTACTTC
- | TRBJ2-1 | TRBV6-6 | - | CASSYDGGRQVQFF | TGTGCCAGCAGTTACGATGGGGGGAGACAGGTGCAGTTCTTC
- | TRBJ2-2 | TRBV28 | - | CASSHGTKTGELFF | TGTGCCAGCAGTCACGGGACAAAAACCGGGGAGCTGTTTTTT
- | TRBJ2-5 | TRBV27 | - | CASSLMFRSQETQYF | TGTGCCAGCAGTTTAATGTTCCGCAGCCAAGAGACCCAGTACTTC
TRBD1 | TRBJ2-3 | TRBV5-1 | few | CASSKQGAGTDTQYF | TGCGCCAGCAGCAAACAGGGGGCTGGGACAGATACGCAGTATTTT
- | TRBJ1-1 | TRBV9 | few | CASSVGTDLVAFF | TGTGCCAGCAGCGTAGGCACAGATCTCGTGGCTTTCTTT
TRBD2 | TRBJ2-5 | TRBV12-3/TRBV12-4 | - | CASSRARGGIQETQYF | TGTGCCAGCAGCCGTGCTCGCGGGGGGATCCAAGAGACCCAGTACTTC
TRBD1 | TRBJ1-1 | TRBV5-1 | few | CASRNGQGTTEAFF | TGCGCCAGCAGAAACGGACAGGGAACCACTGAAGCTTTCTTT
- | TRBJ2-4 | TRBV5-1 | few | CASSPRPGGEVAKNIQYF | TGCGCCAGCAGCCCCCGGCCTGGCGGAGAGGTAGCCAAAAACATTCAGTACTTC
TRBD1 | TRBJ2-1 | TRBV18 | many | CASSPQGQGDSGRGNEQFF | TGTGCCAGCTCACCACAGGGACAGGGAGACTCGGGGCGAGGTAATGAGCAGTTCTTC
- | TRBJ2-4 | TRBV28 | - | CASSDTGLAKNIQYF | TGTGCCAGCAGTGACACAGGTCTAGCCAAAAACATTCAGTACTTC
- | TRBJ2-5 | TRBV27 | - | CASSFSDGSVGTQYF | TGTGCCAGCAGTTTTTCAGATGGTTCTGTGGGGACCCAGTACTTC
TRBD1 | TRBJ1-1 | TRBV6-1 | - | CASSEPTGGHRTEAFF | TGTGCCAGCAGTGAACCCACAGGGGGCCATCGGACTGAAGCTTTCTTT
- | TRBJ1-2 | TRBV29-1 | few | CSGTNGQFYGYTF | TGCAGCGGGACAAACGGACAGTTCTATGGCTACACCTTC
- | TRBJ1-4 | TRBV4-1 | - | CASSQDRSRGVEKLFF | TGCGCCAGCAGCCAAGATCGAAGCAGGGGCGTTGAAAAACTGTTTTTT
TRBD1 | TRBJ1-5 | TRBV24-1 | - | CATSDGQGAGQPQHF | TGTGCCACCAGCGATGGACAGGGGGCAGGCCAGCCCCAGCATTTT
TRBD2 | TRBJ2-2 | TRBV20-1 | many | CSAPSGGSGELFF | TGCAGTGCGCCTAGCGGGGGGTCCGGGGAGCTGTTTTTT
- | TRBJ2-2 | TRBV5-4 | few | CASSFLGTGELFF | TGTGCCAGCAGCTTTTTAGGGACCGGGGAGCTGTTTTTT
TRBD2 | TRBJ2-2 | TRBV7-3 | many | CASSLFAGDPGELFF | TGTGCCAGCAGCTTGTTTGCGGGGGATCCCGGGGAGCTGTTTTTT
- | TRBJ1-1 | TRBV12-3/TRBV12-4 | few | CASSLRRNTEAFF | TGTGCCAGCAGTTTAAGGCGGAACACTGAAGCTTTCTTT
- | TRBJ2-5 | TRBV19 | few | CASSIGLVSFAEETQYF | TGTGCCAGTAGTATAGGTCTGGTGAGTTTTGCAGAAGAGACCCAGTACTTC
- | TRBJ2-5 | TRBV18 | few | CASSQGRGETQYF | TGTGCCAGCTCCCAGGGCAGGGGAGAGACCCAGTACTTC
TRBD1 | TRBJ1-2 | TRBV6-6 | - | CTSSITGGTIYGYTF | TGTACCAGCAGTATCACAGGGGGGACCATCTATGGCTACACCTTC
- | TRBJ1-6 | TRBV20-1 | - | CSARNPPGRGDDNSPLHF | TGCAGTGCTAGAAACCCCCCAGGCAGGGGAGACGATAATTCACCCCTCCACTTT
- | TRBJ2-5 | TRBV7-2 | few | CASSLVGRETQYF | TGTGCCAGCAGCTTAGTTGGGAGGGAGACCCAGTACTTC
TRBD1 | TRBJ2-1 | TRBV7-2 | many | CASSQGAARYNEQFF | TGTGCCAGCAGCCAGGGGGCAGCTCGATACAATGAGCAGTTCTTC
- | TRBJ2-3 | TRBV7-3 | many | CASSLSNHHTDTQYF | TGTGCCAGCAGCTTATCTAATCATCACACAGATACGCAGTATTTT
- | TRBJ2-2 | TRBV27 | - | CASSPGYANGELFF | TGTGCCAGCAGTCCAGGATACGCGAATGGGGAGCTGTTTTTT
- | TRBJ1-1 | TRBV9 | many | CASSVADAEAFF | TGTGCCAGCAGCGTAGCAGACGCTGAAGCTTTCTTT
TRBD1 | TRBJ2-1 | TRBV11-2 | - | CASSPTGQGVVNEQFF | TGTGCCAGCAGCCCCACGGGACAGGGGGTGGTCAATGAGCAGTTCTTC